This note documents a single T cell receptor beta chain sequence. Its antigen is not identified. From the 5' RACE reads, TCRdb called clonotypes with MiXCR, one entry per CDR3 protein. The repertoire includes just over 200,000 distinct CDR3 sequences, 7.5% to 10% of them detected once, and around 3.3% sits in the top ten. The sample belongs to a study of T-cell memory formation after mild COVID-19. General study findings and limits: Contracting clones from day 15 to 85 showed balanced CD4/CD8; later expanders favored CD4+.

V was trimmed by 5 bases and J by 5 bases, leaving 17 bases between them. The CDR3 sequence is 15 residues long. The germline CDR1 and CDR2 sequences are SGDLS and YYNGEE. The material sequenced was PBMCs or a T cell subset sorted from them (not recorded which). The receptor was derived from a man aged 18-30 years who had mild COVID-19 (a few samples of this study predate the infection). Cell type and time point are not known. V gene TRBV9 combines with J gene TRBJ2-1; D possibly corresponds to TRBD1 (5 bases). This chain's CDR3 is CASRSPGGAHNEQFF. The CDR3 DNA reads as TGTGCCAGCAGAAGCCCAGGTGGGGCCCACAATGAGCAGTTCTTC.